The entry below gives a single TCR beta chain sequence along with its context. The antigen is not known. This sample is drawn from a study of vaccination effects on CD4 cells after COVID-19. Pools of viral peptides were used by the ViraFEST assay to expand antigen-specific CD4+ T cells ahead of sequencing. Cells that had been cultured for approximately eleven days were the source of isolated CD4+ T cells. All study participants received two doses of BNT162b2 or mRNA-1273 vaccine. The assay was immunoSEQ multiplex PCR, and TCRdb's table has in-frame clones only and misses some. The data contain fewer than 40,000 clones, around 80% of them seen just once; the ten biggest clones take up around 2%. The input for sequencing was CD4+ T cells from PBMCs cultured with HCoV-NL63 spike peptides, taken after COVID-19 vaccination. The origin of this receptor is a human donor who received a COVID-19 vaccine. Some clones in this sample may be carry-over from other donors' samples.

CDR3 sequence reads: CATSDPRLLYGELFF. CDR3 sequence (DNA): TGTGCCACCAGTGACCCCCGTTTATTATACGGGGAGCTGTTTTTT. The chain uses TRBV24-1 and TRBJ2-2; unclear D gene. There are 15 residues in the CDR3. V was cut by 4 bases and J by 7 bases, with 15 bases left in between. Germline V CDR1 and CDR2: KGHDR, SFDVKD.